This TCR beta chain was retrieved from a study of blood T cell repertoires in COVID-19. TCRdb's table, derived via immunoSEQ multiplex PCR, lists solely in-frame clones and lacks some. The sample consists of approximately 72,000 clones, 70% to 90% of them appearing once. Germline V gene sequence: CDR1 LNHDA, CDR2 SQIVND (reference sequence). This CDR3 comprises 14 residues. Trimming shortened V by 5 bases and J by 2 bases, and 11 bases separated the two germline ends. The J gene is TRBJ2-3, the V gene TRBV19; possibly TRBD1 for D (6 bases). This clonotype originated in a woman aged 80 or over with acute or convalescent COVID-19. Sequencing used peripheral blood. The CDR3 DNA reads TGTGCCAGTAGTGACACAGGGATCACAGATACGCAGTATTTT. It is translated as CASSDTGITDTQYF.